Presented here are 10 T cell receptor beta chains from one specimen sequenced in a study of spatial heterogeneity in lung cancer. TCRdb passed the 5' RACE reads through MiXCR, listing each CDR3 protein once. The sample carries about 1,200 distinct CDR3 sequences, less than 30% recorded once. Time point reported: blood at routine non-recurrence follow-up after resection. The sample consisted of PBMCs, taken at follow-up. These receptor sequences come from a male donor with early-stage non-small cell lung cancer.

The chain recombines TRBV28 with TRBJ1-6; 10 bases agree with TRBD1. Trimming took 6 bases from V and 6 from J; bases not matched to a gene: 8. This CDR3 has 16 residues. Germline V CDR1 and CDR2: MDHEN, SYDVKM. The CDR3 sequence is CASSSPGQGFNSPLHF. CDR3 DNA sequence: TGTGCCAGCAGCTCCCCGGGACAGGGGTTTAATTCACCCCTCCACTTT.

This clonotype ranks as medium-sized. The rearrangement joins TRBV27 to TRBJ1-2; 8 bases agree with TRBD1. The CDR3 is made up of 14 amino acids. The V gene end was trimmed by 4 bases and the J gene end by 8 bases; junction bases not matched to a gene: 9. In germline, CDR1 is MNHEY, CDR2 SMNVEV (reference sequence). As DNA, the CDR3 is TGTGCCAGCAGTTCCGGGACAGGTTCGAAAGGCTACACCTTC. As protein: CASSSGTGSKGYTF.

Within the sample, this clonotype is large. The chain combines TRBV3-1 with TRBJ2-7; 8 bases align to TRBD2. The CDR3 runs 15 residues. The V segment lost 6 bases and the J segment 3 bases; nucleotides outside the gene matches: 10. Germline V gene data show CDR1 as LGHDT and CDR2 as YNNKEL (reference sequence). This CDR3 reads CASRSSGSPIYEQYF. DNA of the CDR3: TGTGCCAGCAGATCGAGCGGGAGTCCAATCTACGAGCAGTACTTC.

This clonotype is medium-sized by share. The V and J genes are TRBV2 and TRBJ2-7; 7 positions match TRBD1. Trimming removed 7 bases from V and 0 bases from J; junction bases left unmatched: 9. Germline V gives CDR1 SNHLY, CDR2 FYNNEI. This CDR3 region has 15 residues. The CDR3 here is CASTKQGTLSYEQYF. For the CDR3, the DNA is TGTGCCAGCACTAAACAGGGGACCCTCTCCTACGAGCAGTACTTC. The whole variable domain, remainder taken from reference TRBV2 and TRBJ2-7, is EPEVTQTPSHQVTQMGQEVILRCVPISNHLYFYWYRQILGQKVEFLVSFYNNEISEKSEIFDDQFSVERPDGSNFTLKIRSTKLEDSAMYFCASTKQGTLSYEQYFGPGTRLTVT.

By proportion, this clonotype is medium-sized (0.01 to 0.1%). The chain has TRBV29-1 and TRBJ2-2; no reliable D call. The germline V and J ends were trimmed by 4 bases and 6 bases, with 15 bases remaining between them. CDR3 length: 14 residues. The germline gives CDR1 SQVTM, CDR2 ANQGSEA. This CDR3 reads CSVGARGNAGELFF. The DNA for the CDR3 is TGCAGCGTTGGGGCTCGCGGAAACGCCGGGGAGCTGTTTTTT.

V usage is TRBV20-1 and J usage is TRBJ2-5; no reliable D call. The length of the CDR3 is 12 residues. Germline V gene sequence: CDR1 DFQATT, CDR2 SNEGSKA (reference sequence). The V gene lost 1 base and the J gene lost 2 bases, with 5 bases spanning the gap. The CDR3 nucleotides read TGCAGTGCTAGAGGGGGTCAAGAGACCCAGTACTTC. Translating it yields CSARGGQETQYF.

By frequency in the sample, this clonotype is medium-sized. V and J are TRBV3-1 and TRBJ1-3; tentatively, D is TRBD1 (5 bases). Per germline, CDR1 LGHDT and CDR2 YNNKEL (reference sequence). The CDR3 covers 17 residues. Trimming shortened V by 1 base and J by 1 base, and 14 bases separated the two germline ends. CDR3 protein: CASSQVPRGPSGNTIYF. As DNA, the CDR3 is TGTGCCAGCAGCCAAGTGCCGCGGGGACCTTCTGGAAACACCATATATTTT. Using reference TRBV3-1 and TRBJ1-3 for the parts outside the CDR3, the full variable domain is DTAVSQTPKYLVTQMGNDKSIKCEQNLGHDTMYWYKQDSKKFLKIMFSYNNKELIINETVPNRFSPKSPDKAHLNLHINSLELGDSAVYFCASSQVPRGPSGNTIYFGEGSWLTVV.

This clonotype is labeled as medium-sized (0.01 to 0.1%). The V gene is TRBV15, the J gene TRBJ2-5; the D gene is possibly TRBD2 (5 bases). This CDR3 has 13 residues. The V gene's germline CDR1 is LNHNV and CDR2 YYDKDF (reference sequence). The V and J ends lost 2 bases and 4 bases respectively, with 8 bases between them. CDR3 region: CATSRFGGETQYF. CDR3 in DNA: TGTGCCACCAGCAGATTTGGAGGAGAGACCCAGTACTTC. Together with reference TRBV15 and TRBJ2-5, the CDR3 gives the full variable domain: DAMVIQNPRYQVTQFGKPVTLSCSQTLNHNVMYWYQQKSSQAPKLLFHYYDKDFNNEADTPDNFQSRRPNTSFCFLDIRSPGLGDTAMYLCATSRFGGETQYFGPGTRLLVL.

By share, this clonotype ranks as medium-sized. V and J are TRBV18 and TRBJ2-1, with D hard to call. The CDR3 has 15 residues. In germline, CDR1 is KGHSH, CDR2 LQKENI. V lost 7 bases and J lost 3, with 16 bases in between. The CDR3: CASFPVASNYNEQFF. CDR3 DNA: TGTGCCAGCTTTCCTGTGGCTTCAAACTACAATGAGCAGTTCTTC.

By its share, this clonotype is large. The rearrangement uses TRBV27 and TRBJ2-2; 14 bases line up with TRBD2. In germline, CDR1 is MNHEY, CDR2 SMNVEV (reference sequence). Trimming took 6 bases from V and 1 from J; bases not matched to a gene: 10. This CDR3 spans 19 amino acids. CDR3 coding DNA: TGTGCCAGCAGACCCCCGGGACTAGCGGGAGTGGGGAACACCGGGGAGCTGTTTTTT. Protein product: CASRPPGLAGVGNTGELFF.